This T cell receptor beta chain was retrieved from a study of PD-1 blockade in classical Hodgkin lymphoma. This CDR3 comprises 16 residues. Germline V CDR1 and CDR2: SGDLS, YYNGEE. Between the trimmed V and J ends, which lost 0 bases and 5 bases, there was a span of 15 bases. Sequencing was performed with immunoSEQ multiplex PCR; in TCRdb, only in-frame clones are kept and a portion is missing. The sample carries approximately 24,000 clones, around 82% recorded once. Points from the study as a whole: Nivolumab initiated under 1 year post-ASCT led to patient exclusion. Newly diagnosed patients reportedly had lower baseline TCR diversity than healthy donors.

This clone was seen a single time. Antigen: not known. All patients experienced relapse after autologous stem cell transplantation, and brentuximab vedotin exposure was variable. The specimen comprised peripheral blood mononuclear cells (PBMCs), sampled before the second cycle of nivolumab. This TCR derives from a human donor with classical Hodgkin lymphoma. The chain joins TRBV9 to TRBJ2-1, with D uncertain. CDR3 sequence reads: CASSVGASSGDNEQFF. In DNA, the CDR3 is TGTGCCAGCAGCGTAGGGGCCTCTAGTGGAGACAATGAGCAGTTCTTC.